The 7 T cell receptor beta chains in this list originate from one sample, sequenced in a study of OX40 agonist ivuxolimab in advanced cancers. The data were produced by immunoSEQ multiplex PCR, yet TCRdb's version contains in-frame clones alone and is incomplete. The sample has fewer than 90,000 clones, 85% to 90% seen once; the top ten hold approximately 8%. The material was CD4+ or CD8+ T cells sorted from blood, obtained in a trial of the OX40 agonist ivuxolimab. The source is an adult with an advanced solid tumor such as melanoma, head and neck, liver or kidney cancer.

The V call is TRBV19, the J call TRBJ2-1, with 8 nucleotides matching TRBD2. CDR1 and CDR2 (germline): LNHDA, SQIVND (reference sequence). This CDR3 contains 19 residues. With V trimmed by 4 bases and J by 0 bases, 14 bases remained unmatched. Written as DNA, the CDR3 is TGTGCCAGTAGTAGGTCGGCGCGGGGGGCCTTGAGCTCCTACAATGAGCAGTTCTTC. It is translated as CASSRSARGALSSYNEQFF.

V is TRBV27 and J is TRBJ2-1, with unresolved D. CDR3 length: 16 amino acids. The V gene lost 2 bases and the J gene lost 0 bases, with 11 bases spanning the gap. Germline CDR1 MNHEY, CDR2 SMNVEV (reference sequence). In nucleotides, the CDR3 is TGTGCCAGCAGTTTAATCCCTACCCTCTCCTACAATGAGCAGTTCTTC. This gives the protein CASSLIPTLSYNEQFF.

The genes are TRBV7-3 and TRBJ2-1, with TRBD2 identical over 8 bases. This CDR3 is 15 amino acids long. Germline V gives CDR1 SGHTA, CDR2 FQGTGA. The J segment lost 7 bases and the V segment lost 3 bases, leaving 8 bases of the junction unmatched. CDR3 DNA sequence: TGTGCCAGCAGCTTTCCCGGGACTAGTTCTAATGAGCAGTTCTTC. This encodes CASSFPGTSSNEQFF.

The chain combines TRBV28 with TRBJ1-1; 7 bases fit TRBD1. The CDR3 extends over 14 amino acids. CDR1 is MDHEN, CDR2 SYDVKM, per germline. The V and J ends lost 6 bases and 4 bases, in that order; junction bases with no gene match: 8. The CDR3 region is CASRWGQWTTEAFF. The CDR3 region has the DNA TGTGCCAGCAGATGGGGACAGTGGACCACTGAAGCTTTCTTT.

The chain carries TRBV18 and TRBJ1-1; D is unresolved. Germline CDR1 is KGHSH and CDR2 is LQKENI. This CDR3 region has 13 residues. V lost 4 bases and J lost 1, with 7 bases in between. The CDR3 nucleotides read TGTGCCAGCTCACAGACAAAGAACACTGAAGCTTTCTTT. This translates into CASSQTKNTEAFF.

A few counts support this clone. The gene calls are TRBV5-4 and TRBJ2-5; no clear D gene. Looked up from germline, CDR1 is SGHNT and CDR2 is YYREEE (reference sequence). This CDR3 spans 13 amino acids. The germline V and J ends were trimmed by 0 bases and 5 bases, with 8 bases remaining between them. The CDR3 loop reads CASSLGVHETQYF. In DNA, the CDR3 is TGTGCCAGCAGCTTGGGGGTTCACGAGACCCAGTACTTC.

This clone came up once. The J gene is TRBJ1-5, the V gene TRBV5-6; tentatively, D is TRBD1 (6 bases). Germline CDR1 is SGHDT and CDR2 is YYEEEE. The CDR3 extends over 15 amino acids. V lost 0 bases and J lost 4, with 11 bases in between. CDR3 protein: CASSLGQVLNQPQHF. CDR3 bases: TGTGCCAGCAGCTTGGGACAGGTACTAAATCAGCCCCAGCATTTT.